Listed below are T cell receptor beta chains from one sample, sequenced in a study of identical twins. TCRdb re-analysed the 5' RACE reads in MiXCR, keeping a single row per CDR3 protein. The sample carries about 210,000 distinct CDR3 sequences, around 10% recorded once. Material: memory (CD45RO+) T cells sorted from blood. These receptors were taken from a woman between 18 and 29 years old in good health. The CDR3 runs from the conserved cysteine through the conserved F or W. D genes are given only for firm matches. Size is omitted from some rows. Given values are once, few, many or a class for expanded clones.

TRBJ2-7,TRBV12-3/TRBV12-4,.,.,CASSSQIWQYF,TGTGCCAGCAGTTCCCAAATCTGGCAGTACTTC
TRBJ2-1,TRBV19,.,TRBD1,CASRTDRGVNEQFF,TGTGCCAGTAGGACAGACAGGGGAGTCAATGAGCAGTTCTTC
TRBJ2-1,TRBV20-1,few,TRBD2,CSALRLAGDSEQFF,TGCAGTGCTCTCAGACTAGCGGGAGACAGTGAGCAGTTCTTC
TRBJ2-2,TRBV6-1,.,TRBD2,CATQPRPGGTGELFF,TGTGCCACCCAACCTCGACCGGGGGGCACCGGGGAGCTGTTTTTT
TRBJ2-3,TRBV20-1,few,TRBD2,CSAAGLAATDTQYF,TGCAGTGCTGCAGGACTAGCGGCCACAGATACGCAGTATTTT
TRBJ2-1,TRBV20-1,few,TRBD2,CSARDGLAAAEQFF,TGCAGTGCTAGAGACGGACTAGCCGCTGCTGAGCAGTTCTTC
TRBJ1-1,TRBV7-2,.,TRBD1,CASSFQGATEAFF,TGTGCCAGCAGTTTTCAGGGGGCCACTGAAGCTTTCTTT
TRBJ1-3,TRBV29-1,.,.,CSVRGSSGNTIYF,TGCAGCGTCCGGGGCTCCTCTGGAAACACCATATATTTT
TRBJ2-7,TRBV20-1,.,TRBD2,CSARDVMSGREGEQYF,TGCAGTGCTAGAGATGTAATGAGCGGGAGGGAGGGCGAGCAGTACTTC
TRBJ1-6,TRBV7-2,many,.,CASSLETQAPLHF,TGTGCCAGCAGCTTAGAGACCCAGGCCCCCCTCCACTTT
TRBJ2-5,TRBV20-1,.,TRBD2,CSASKREGSQYF,TGCAGTGCTAGTAAGCGGGAGGGGTCCCAGTACTTC
TRBJ2-1,TRBV6-5,many,TRBD2,CASSYITSGGIEEQFF,TGTGCCAGCAGTTACATTACTAGCGGGGGGATCGAGGAGCAGTTCTTC